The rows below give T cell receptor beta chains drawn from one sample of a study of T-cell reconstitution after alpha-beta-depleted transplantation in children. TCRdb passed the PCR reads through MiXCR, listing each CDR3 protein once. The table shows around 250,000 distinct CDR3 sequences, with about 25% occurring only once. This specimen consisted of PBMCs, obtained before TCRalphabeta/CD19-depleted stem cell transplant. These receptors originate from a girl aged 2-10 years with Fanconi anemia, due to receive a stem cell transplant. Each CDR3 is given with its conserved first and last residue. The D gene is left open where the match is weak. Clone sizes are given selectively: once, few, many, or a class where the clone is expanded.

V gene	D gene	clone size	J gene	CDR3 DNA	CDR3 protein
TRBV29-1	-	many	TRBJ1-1	TGCAGCGCCCACAGGGAGTTGGACACTGAAGCTTTCTTT	CSAHRELDTEAFF
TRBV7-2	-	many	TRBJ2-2	TGTGCCAGCAGCCACGGGCTGGGCGGGGAGCTGTTTTTT	CASSHGLGGELFF
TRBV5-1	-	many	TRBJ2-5	TGCGCCAGCAGCTTGGTTTCAGGGGAAGAGACCCAGTACTTC	CASSLVSGEETQYF
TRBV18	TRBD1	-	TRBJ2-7	TGTGCCAGCTCACCCAGGGACAGAGATAACGAGCAGTACTTC	CASSPRDRDNEQYF
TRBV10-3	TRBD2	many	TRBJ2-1	TGTGCCATCATGGAGCGGGCGAGCGGGATCGGATCCTACAATGAGCAGTTCTTC	CAIMERASGIGSYNEQFF
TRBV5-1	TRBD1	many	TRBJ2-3	TGCGCCAGCAGCTTGGACAGGGGTGAGGCAGATACGCAGTATTTT	CASSLDRGEADTQYF
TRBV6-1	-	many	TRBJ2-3	TGTGCCAGCAGGAGTCACCGCTCATCGCAGTATTTT	CASRSHRSSQYF
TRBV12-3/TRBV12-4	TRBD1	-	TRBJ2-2	TGTGCCAGCAGCCCACCGACAGGGGGCATAACCGGGGAGCTGTTTTTT	CASSPPTGGITGELFF
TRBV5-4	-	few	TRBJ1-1	TGTGCCAGCAGCCCGAGGACGGGACCCGAAGCTTTCTTT	CASSPRTGPEAFF
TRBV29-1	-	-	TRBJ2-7	TGCAGCGTTGTCCGGGGGATGTACGAGCAGTACTTC	CSVVRGMYEQYF
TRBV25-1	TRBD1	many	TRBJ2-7	TGTGCCAGCAGCGGGGACAGGGTAGTACACGAGCAGTACTTC	CASSGDRVVHEQYF
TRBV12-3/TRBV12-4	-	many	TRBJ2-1	TGTGCCAGCAGTTACTTCTCCTACAATGAGCAGTTCTTC	CASSYFSYNEQFF
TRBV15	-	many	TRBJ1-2	TGTGCCACCAGCAGAGGGGGAATGGGCTACACCTTC	CATSRGGMGYTF
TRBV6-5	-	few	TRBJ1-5	TGTGCCAGCAGTTACTGGGCGGATTCCAATCAGCCCCAGCATTTT	CASSYWADSNQPQHF
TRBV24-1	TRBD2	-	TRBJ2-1	TGTGCCACCACCATAAAACCCCAGCGGGAGGGCCTCCACAATGAGCAGTTCTTC	CATTIKPQREGLHNEQFF
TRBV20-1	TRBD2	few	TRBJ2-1	TGCAGTGCTAGTTCCCTCGGGACTAGCGGCTACAATGAGCAGTTCTTC	CSASSLGTSGYNEQFF
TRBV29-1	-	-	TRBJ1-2	TGCAGCGTTGTCGTGACAGCGAACTATGGCTACACCTTC	CSVVVTANYGYTF
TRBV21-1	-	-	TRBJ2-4	TGTGCCAGCAGCAAAGGACTAGCGGGAGACATTCAGTACTTC	CASSKGLAGDIQYF
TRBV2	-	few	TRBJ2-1	TGTGCCAGCACGAGGTGGAATGAGCAGTTCTTC	CASTRWNEQFF
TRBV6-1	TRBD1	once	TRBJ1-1	TGTGCCAGCAGTGAAGGAGTGACAGGGGCGGGGAGCGCTGAAGCTTTCTTT	CASSEGVTGAGSAEAFF
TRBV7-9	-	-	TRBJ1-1	TGTGCCAGCAGCTTAGAACCGTCCCAGAGGAACACTGAAGCTTTCTTT	CASSLEPSQRNTEAFF
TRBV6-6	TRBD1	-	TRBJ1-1	TGTGCCAGCAGTTACTCCTTACAGGGGGGAGCTTTCTTT	CASSYSLQGGAFF
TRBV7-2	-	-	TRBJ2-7	TGTGCCAGCAGCCTCATAGACAGTTCCTACGAGCAGTACTTC	CASSLIDSSYEQYF
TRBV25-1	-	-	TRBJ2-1	TGTGCCAGCAGTGAATATTTTTTTAATGAGCAGTTCTTC	CASSEYFFNEQFF
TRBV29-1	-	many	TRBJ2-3	TGCAGCGTTGCCCGGGGTTGGGATACGCAGTATTTT	CSVARGWDTQYF
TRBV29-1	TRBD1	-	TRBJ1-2	TGCAGCGTTAGGGGACAGGCTCGGACTAACTATGGCTACACCTTC	CSVRGQARTNYGYTF
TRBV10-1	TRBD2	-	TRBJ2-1	TGCGCCAGCAGTGAAACTAGCGGGGACCACAATGAGCAGTTCTTC	CASSETSGDHNEQFF